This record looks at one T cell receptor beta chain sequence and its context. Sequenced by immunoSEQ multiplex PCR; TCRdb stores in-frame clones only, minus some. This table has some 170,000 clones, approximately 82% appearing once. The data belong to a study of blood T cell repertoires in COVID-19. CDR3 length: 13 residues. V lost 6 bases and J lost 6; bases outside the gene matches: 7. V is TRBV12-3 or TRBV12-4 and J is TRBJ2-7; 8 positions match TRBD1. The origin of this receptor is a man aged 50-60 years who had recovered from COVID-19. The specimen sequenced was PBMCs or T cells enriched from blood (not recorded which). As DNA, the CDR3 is TGTGCCAGCAGGGGACAGGCCTGGGGCGAGCAGTACTTC. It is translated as CASRGQAWGEQYF.